This T cell receptor (beta chain) was identified in a study of T cells in women clearing cervical HPV infection. The wider study: With HLA typing for only a few women, HLA confounding remains possible.

Profiled with immunoSEQ multiplex PCR; TCRdb holds only in-frame clones, not every one. The record lists roughly 48,000 clones, of which the ten most abundant hold around 1.5%. Comment on this clone: Its antigen is still unknown. The read terminates 3 residues before the CDR3 end, so the remaining end is supplied by the germline J gene.

This CDR3 comprises 14 residues. The germline V and J ends were trimmed by 5 bases and 5 bases, with 15 bases remaining between them. Germline CDR1 reads SEHNR; CDR2 reads FQNEAQ (reference sequence). Study results and caveats: Timing of associations relative to infection is unclear; T-cell subsets were not isolated. Cases carried less TRBV6-7 than controls: approximately 0.1% versus 0.16%.

The clonotype was recovered from a woman aged 18 to 69 with a cervical HPV16 infection that either progressed to CIN3+ or cleared (not recorded which). V and J are TRBV7-9 and TRBJ1-1, with D perhaps matching TRBD1 (6 bases). Sequenced material: blood buffy coat. CDR3 protein: CASSEDRSRTEAFF. The DNA read from the CDR3 is TGTGCCAGCAGCGAAGACAGGTCACGAACTGAA. Complete variable domain (other parts from reference TRBV7-9 and TRBJ1-1): DTGVSQNPRHKITKRGQNVTFRCDPISEHNRLYWYRQTLGQGPEFLTYFQNEAQLEKSRLLSDRFSAERPKGSFSTLEIQRTEQGDSAMYLCASSEDRSRTEAFFGQGTRLTVV.